This passage covers 22 T cell receptor beta chains from one sample sequenced in a study of naive and memory T cell subsets. An equimolar mix of two oligonucleotides served as the beta constant-region primer for TRBC1 and TRBC2. The ligated cDNA underwent four PCR rounds using SP2 and nested alpha and beta constant-region primers. TCRdb reprocessed the UMI-ligation and nested PCR reads with MiXCR, giving one entry per CDR3 protein. In the table there are approximately 80,000 distinct CDR3 sequences, approximately 9.2% of which are singletons. What was sequenced was naive CD8+ T cells from blood. The origin of the receptors is a human donor in good health.

The V call is TRBV9, the J call TRBJ2-4; the match to TRBD2 covers 7 bases. This CDR3 contains 15 residues. Trimming at V came to 3 bases and at J to 0 bases, leaving 3 bases not matched to a gene. Germline CDR1 SGDLS, CDR2 YYNGEE. The CDR3 region is CASSDSGQAKNIQYF. The CDR3 region has the DNA TGTGCCAGCAGCGATAGCGGGCAAGCCAAAAACATTCAGTACTTC.

This clonotype occurred a few times. The chain uses TRBV5-1 and TRBJ2-3, with 12 nucleotides matching TRBD1. The germline V gene encodes CDR1 SGHRS and CDR2 YFSETQ. V shed 5 bases and J 3 bases; nucleotides not matched to a gene: 16. This CDR3 is 19 amino acids long. CDR3 sequence (DNA): TGCGCCAGCAGTCACCCGGGACAGGGGGCGCGGATCTATACAGATACGCAGTATTTT. This sequence encodes CASSHPGQGARIYTDTQYF. Together with reference TRBV5-1 and TRBJ2-3, the CDR3 gives the full variable domain: KAGVTQTPRYLIKTRGQQVTLSCSPISGHRSVSWYQQTPGQGLQFLFEYFSETQRNKGNFPGRFSGRQFSNSRSEMNVSTLELGDSALYLCASSHPGQGARIYTDTQYFGPGTRLTVL.

This clonotype was found many times. This sequence joins TRBV4-1 and TRBJ2-7; D might be TRBD2 (5 bases). Trimming took off 0 bases at V and 5 bases at J, with 11 bases between the two ends. The CDR3 totals 14 residues. The germline gives CDR1 MGHRA, CDR2 YSYEKL. CDR3 DNA sequence: TGCGCCAGCAGCCAAGATCGATTCGGGGACGAGCAGTACTTC. Its translation: CASSQDRFGDEQYF.

The chain couples TRBV7-8 to TRBJ2-3; no clear D gene. The length of the CDR3 is 15 residues. CDR1 SGHVS and CDR2 FQNEAQ come from the germline V gene. Trimming left V 5 bases short and J 0 bases short, with 12 bases between. The CDR3 DNA follows: TGTGCCAGCAGCCCAGACTCCCTTAGCACAGATACGCAGTATTTT. Protein product: CASSPDSLSTDTQYF.

This clonotype was seen a few times. The chain recombines TRBV7-3 with TRBJ2-1; D is uncertain. The CDR3 contains 13 residues. Germline-derived CDR1 and CDR2 are SGHTA and FQGTGA. V lost 4 bases and J lost 10, with 14 bases in between. The CDR3 here is CASSSSPYYEQFF. The CDR3 DNA sequence: TGTGCCAGCAGCTCGTCCCCCTATTACGAGCAGTTCTTC.

This clonotype was counted at least ten times. The CDR3 DNA reads TGTGCCAGCAGTCCGTCACAGATTCCGCAAGAAAAACTGTTTTTT. Protein sequence: CASSPSQIPQEKLFF. The chain joins TRBV12-3 or TRBV12-4 to TRBJ1-4, with D hard to call. Trimming left V 5 bases short and J 8 bases short, with 18 bases between. The CDR3 consists of 15 residues.

This clonotype was picked up many times. This sequence joins TRBV12-3 or TRBV12-4 and TRBJ2-2; D remains ambiguous. This CDR3 is built from 15 residues. The ends were cut back, 5 bases at V and 4 bases at J, with 14 bases in the middle. CDR3 residues: CASSPLLKGTGELFF. CDR3 bases: TGTGCCAGCAGTCCTTTATTGAAGGGCACCGGGGAGCTGTTTTTT.

The chain carries TRBV7-9 and TRBJ1-3; no clear D gene. Trimming removed 2 bases at V and 2 bases at J, with 7 bases between. Germline CDR1 is SEHNR and CDR2 is FQNEAQ (reference sequence). CDR3 size: 14 residues. DNA for the CDR3: TGTGCCAGCAGCTTACCGGGGACTGGAAACACCATATATTTT. Translation gives CASSLPGTGNTIYF.

Ten or more counts support this clonotype. This chain uses TRBV28 with TRBJ2-1, with D possibly TRBD2 on 6 matching bases. Between the trimmed V and J ends, which lost 2 bases and 8 bases, there was a span of 7 bases. Germline V gives CDR1 MDHEN, CDR2 SYDVKM. The CDR3 spans 12 residues. In DNA form, the CDR3 reads TGTGCCAGCAGTTTAGGCGGGGATGAGCAGTTCTTC. This codes for CASSLGGDEQFF.

This clonotype was detected only a few times. The CDR3 loop reads CASNGGNSNEQFF. Written as DNA, the CDR3 is TGTGCCAGCAACGGCGGGAATTCGAATGAGCAGTTCTTC. The chain combines TRBV7-9 with TRBJ2-1, with D tentatively TRBD2 (6 bases). The CDR3 covers 13 residues. V was shortened by 7 bases and J by 7 bases, with 14 bases between the two germline ends. Germline V CDR1 and CDR2: SEHNR, FQNEAQ (reference sequence).

This clonotype has at least ten counts. The gene calls are TRBV6-6 and TRBJ2-3; D gene ambiguous. The CDR3 has 14 amino acids. Germline values: CDR1 MNHNY, CDR2 SVGAGI (reference sequence). Trimming removed 6 bases from V and 1 base from J, with 11 bases in between. The CDR3 nucleotides are TGTGCCAGCAGGAGAAGGTTGGGCACAGATACGCAGTATTTT. Protein: CASRRRLGTDTQYF.

The rearrangement uses TRBV11-2 and TRBJ2-5; D remains unclear. Looked up from germline, CDR1 is SGHAT and CDR2 is FQNNGV. CDR3 length equals 17 residues. V was cut by 1 base and J by 2 bases, with 17 bases left in between. The CDR3 is CASSLVRVGFGQETQYF. In DNA form, the CDR3 reads TGTGCCAGCAGCTTAGTACGGGTCGGATTCGGACAAGAGACCCAGTACTTC.

The table lists this clonotype with many counts. The V call is TRBV9, the J call TRBJ2-2, with D possibly called TRBD1 or TRBD2 (6 bases each). Trimming shortened V by 2 bases and J by 4 bases, and 12 bases separated the two germline ends. Germline V gene sequence: CDR1 SGDLS, CDR2 YYNGEE. The CDR3 has 15 residues. CDR3 in DNA: TGTGCCAGCAGCGTGGAGGGGGTTCGCACCGGGGAGCTGTTTTTT. Its translation: CASSVEGVRTGELFF.

The table lists this clonotype with many counts. The gene calls are TRBV9 and TRBJ2-7, with 10 positions matching TRBD2. CDR3 length equals 15 residues. The trim removed 2 bases at V and 3 bases at J, leaving 5 bases unmatched. CDR1 and CDR2 from the germline V gene are SGDLS and YYNGEE. CDR3 nucleotide sequence: TGTGCCAGCAGCGTGGCCGGGACTAGCGTCTACGAGCAGTACTTC. Translated, it gives CASSVAGTSVYEQYF.

This clonotype was detected ten times or more. The rearrangement uses TRBV28 and TRBJ2-7, with D possibly TRBD1 on 5 matching bases. The CDR3 is 15 amino acids. Germline values: CDR1 MDHEN, CDR2 SYDVKM. V was shortened by 6 bases and J by 3 bases, with 18 bases between the two germline ends. In DNA form, the CDR3 reads TGTGCCAGCAGGCCTACCGACAGCCCAAACTACGAGCAGTACTTC. This codes for CASRPTDSPNYEQYF.

There are a few counts of this clonotype. This rearrangement joins TRBV10-3 to TRBJ2-5, with 7 positions matching TRBD1. The CDR3 consists of 14 residues. Germline-derived CDR1 and CDR2 are ENHRY and SYGVKD. V lost 3 bases to trimming and J lost 2 bases; unmatched junction nucleotides: 3. This CDR3 reads CAISERDSQETQYF. CDR3 nucleotides: TGTGCCATCAGTGAACGGGACAGTCAAGAGACCCAGTACTTC.

This clonotype was picked up many times. The rearrangement joins TRBV9 to TRBJ2-1, with D unresolved. The CDR3 contains 12 residues. Deletions cut 0 bases from V and 8 bases from J, with 6 bases between. CDR1 and CDR2 from the germline V gene are SGDLS and YYNGEE. CDR3 region: CASSVAWDEQFF. CDR3 sequence (DNA): TGTGCCAGCAGCGTAGCTTGGGATGAGCAGTTCTTC.

This chain uses TRBV7-9 with TRBJ1-6; a weak D match, TRBD1 (6 bases). The CDR3 is 13 amino acids. Trimming took off 4 bases at V and 12 bases at J, with 13 bases between the two ends. Germline V gene data show CDR1 as SEHNR and CDR2 as FQNEAQ (reference sequence). The CDR3: CASSSTGLGPLHF. The CDR3 DNA follows: TGTGCCAGCAGCTCGACAGGTTTGGGACCCCTCCACTTT. The whole variable domain, filled in from reference TRBV7-9 and TRBJ1-6, reads DTGVSQNPRHKITKRGQNVTFRCDPISEHNRLYWYRQTLGQGPEFLTYFQNEAQLEKSRLLSDRFSAERPKGSFSTLEIQRTEQGDSAMYLCASSSTGLGPLHFGNGTRLTVT.

This clonotype was observed many times. The genes are TRBV20-1 and TRBJ2-7; D unresolved. Germline V gives CDR1 DFQATT, CDR2 SNEGSKA (reference sequence). Trimming shortened V by 3 bases and J by 2 bases, and 17 bases separated the two germline ends. The CDR3 has 15 residues. The CDR3 loop reads CSARAGPTGAYEQYF. CDR3 nucleotides: TGCAGTGCTAGGGCCGGCCCCACTGGAGCCTACGAGCAGTACTTC.

This clonotype was detected ten times or more. This rearrangement joins TRBV27 to TRBJ1-1, with TRBD1 matching over 9 bases. Germline trimming cut 9 bases from V and 6 bases from J; bases unmatched to any gene: 14. The CDR3 consists of 15 residues. The germline gives CDR1 MNHEY, CDR2 SMNVEV (reference sequence). The CDR3 region is CASTGTGIRAAEAFF. The CDR3 DNA is TGTGCCAGTACCGGGACAGGGATTAGGGCCGCTGAAGCTTTCTTT.

V is TRBV20-1 and J is TRBJ2-5; maybe TRBD1 (6 bases). CDR1 is DFQATT and CDR2 is SNEGSKA in the germline V gene (reference sequence). CDR3 length: 12 amino acids. Trimming removed 4 bases at V and 5 bases at J, with 11 bases between. CDR3 residues: CSANTGMETQYF. DNA for the CDR3: TGCAGTGCTAATACAGGGATGGAGACCCAGTACTTC.

This clonotype was counted only a few times. The chain combines TRBV7-6 with TRBJ2-5, with TRBD1 matching over 10 bases. Losses at the gene ends were 5 bases for V and 3 bases for J; bases not matched to a gene: 0. Germline lookup yields CDR1 SGHVS and CDR2 FNYEAQ. The CDR3 has 13 amino acids. CDR3 sequence (DNA): TGTGCCAGCAGCGGACAGGGGGAAGAGACCCAGTACTTC. Translation: CASSGQGEETQYF.